This T cell receptor beta chain was found in a study of blood T cell repertoires in COVID-19. About the research overall: The study drew acute and convalescent COVID-19 samples from the United States, Italy and Spain.

Data came from immunoSEQ multiplex PCR; TCRdb stores just in-frame clones and leaves some out. Here the sample spans approximately 170,000 clones, about 87% being singletons. V shed 5 bases and J 7 bases; nucleotides not matched to a gene: 5. The germline gives CDR1 SGHVS, CDR2 FQNEAQ. The length of the CDR3 is 14 residues. The sequence came from a man aged 60-69 years with acute or convalescent COVID-19. This chain joins TRBV7-8 and TRBJ2-3; 11 nucleotides agree with TRBD2. The sequenced material came from peripheral blood. The CDR3 spells CASSNSGRGYTQYF. CDR3 nucleotide sequence: TGTGCCAGCAGCAATAGCGGGAGGGGGTATACGCAGTATTTT.